These 21 T cell receptor beta chains were sequenced from one sample in a study of OX40 agonist ivuxolimab in advanced cancers. Using immunoSEQ multiplex PCR, the repertoire was profiled, and TCRdb retains in-frame clones only, with some absent. The profile shows 35,000 to 45,000 clones, approximately 87% of them singletons. This specimen was CD4+ or CD8+ T cells sorted from blood, taken in a trial of the OX40 agonist ivuxolimab. These receptors were obtained from an adult with an advanced solid tumor such as melanoma, head and neck, liver or kidney cancer.

This clone was counted a few times. J is TRBJ1-5 and V is TRBV2, with unresolved D. V was trimmed by 6 bases and J by 1 base, leaving 7 bases between them. Per the germline V gene, CDR1 is SNHLY and CDR2 is FYNNEI. The CDR3 is 13 residues long. The CDR3: CASSTESNQPQHF. CDR3 DNA sequence: TGTGCCAGCAGCACGGAGAGCAATCAGCCCCAGCATTTT.

This chain joins TRBV10-3 and TRBJ2-1, with D uncertain. Per germline, CDR1 ENHRY and CDR2 SYGVKD. The CDR3 sequence is 12 residues long. V lost 2 bases, J lost 3 bases, and 2 bases lay in between. This chain's CDR3 is CAISEVYNEQFF. The CDR3, as DNA: TGTGCCATCAGTGAGGTCTACAATGAGCAGTTCTTC.

The chain employs TRBV5-4 and TRBJ2-2; the D gene is possibly TRBD1 (6 bases). CDR1 SGHNT and CDR2 YYREEE come from the germline V gene (reference sequence). This CDR3 contains 17 residues. V dropped 2 bases and J dropped 5 bases, with 19 bases sitting between them. This CDR3 is CASSFKGRGSGTGELFF. The CDR3 nucleotides read TGTGCCAGCAGCTTCAAAGGAAGGGGGAGTGGAACCGGGGAGCTGTTTTTT.

The rearrangement uses TRBV18 and TRBJ1-2; D gene ambiguous. This CDR3 is built from 12 residues. Per the germline V gene, CDR1 is KGHSH and CDR2 is LQKENI. Between the trimmed V and J ends, which lost 6 bases and 4 bases, there was a span of 9 bases. The CDR3 DNA sequence: TGTGCCAGCTCTCCCCGGGGCTATGGCTACACCTTC. As protein: CASSPRGYGYTF.

With regard to this clone: The germline gene is not matched at one end of the junction; a read error may be the cause. V gene TRBV7-3 combines with J gene TRBJ1-5; tentative D call: TRBD1 (5 bases). Germline loops: CDR1 SGHTA, CDR2 FQGTGA. The CDR3 totals 14 residues. The CDR3 region is CASSQGIANQPQHF. For the CDR3, the DNA is TGCGCCAGCAGCCAGGGAATAGCAAATCAGCCCCAGCATTTT.

V and J are TRBV19 and TRBJ2-2; TRBD2 aligns across 10 bases. The junction had 4 bases not matched to a gene; V was cut back by 8 bases and J by 1 base. The CDR3 spans 15 residues. The germline V gene encodes CDR1 LNHDA and CDR2 SQIVND (reference sequence). CDR3 protein: CASHRTSGNTGELFF. Here the CDR3 DNA reads TGTGCCAGTCACAGGACTAGCGGGAACACCGGGGAGCTGTTTTTT. Complete variable domain (other parts from reference TRBV19 and TRBJ2-2): DGGITQSPKYLFRKEGQNVTLSCEQNLNHDAMYWYRQDPGQGLRLIYYSQIVNDFQKGDIAEGYSVSREKKESFPLTVTSAQKNPTAFYLCASHRTSGNTGELFFGEGSRLTVL.

This clone is a singleton in its sample. CDR3 nucleotides: TGTGCCAGCAGCGTAGGGCCGGGGTTGAGCTCCTACGAGCAGTACTTC. This gives the protein CASSVGPGLSSYEQYF. This sequence joins TRBV9 and TRBJ2-7, with a tentative D call TRBD2 (5 bases). The V gene lost 0 bases and the J gene lost 0 bases, with 13 bases spanning the gap. This CDR3 spans 16 amino acids. Germline loops: CDR1 SGDLS, CDR2 YYNGEE.

The rearrangement uses TRBV28 and TRBJ2-7; TRBD2 matches 9 bases. The CDR3 has 16 residues. V gave up 7 bases and J gave up 2 bases; unmatched junction bases: 12. Per germline, CDR1 MDHEN and CDR2 SYDVKM. The chain's CDR3 is CASTPTRSSGAYEQYF. CDR3 in DNA: TGTGCCAGCACCCCTACCCGGTCTAGCGGGGCCTACGAGCAGTACTTC.

This chain links TRBV18 with TRBJ1-5; maybe TRBD1 (5 bases). Trimming shortened V by 0 bases and J by 4 bases, and 7 bases separated the two germline ends. Per the germline V gene, CDR1 is KGHSH and CDR2 is LQKENI. This CDR3 has 14 residues. As DNA, the CDR3 is TGTGCCAGCTCACCACCGGAGGGGAATCAGCCCCAGCATTTT. Its protein product is CASSPPEGNQPQHF.

The V and J genes are TRBV27 and TRBJ1-2, with a possible D match to TRBD1 (6 bases). The CDR3 spans 13 residues. The V end lost 2 bases, the J end lost 3 bases, and 7 bases lay between the germline ends. Looked up from germline, CDR1 is MNHEY and CDR2 is SMNVEV (reference sequence). The CDR3, as DNA: TGTGCCAGCAGTTTAAACAGGGACTATGGCTACACCTTC. It codes for CASSLNRDYGYTF.

J is TRBJ2-3 and V is TRBV4-1; tentatively, D is TRBD1 or TRBD2 (5 bases each). Germline lookup yields CDR1 MGHRA and CDR2 YSYEKL. Trimming removed 4 bases from V and 0 bases from J, with 20 bases in between. The CDR3 loop spans 18 amino acids. This chain's CDR3 is CASSRGPSGRSSTDTQYF. CDR3 bases: TGCGCCAGCAGCCGGGGACCATCGGGCAGATCTAGCACAGATACGCAGTATTTT.

The chain has TRBV2 and TRBJ2-7; no reliable D call. The CDR3 has 11 amino acids. Trimming cost V 3 bases and J 5 bases, with 5 bases left between them. The germline CDR1 and CDR2 sequences are SNHLY and FYNNEI. CDR3 residues: CASSDEDEQYF. The DNA for the CDR3 is TGTGCCAGCAGTGATGAGGACGAGCAGTACTTC.

The rearrangement joins TRBV7-2 to TRBJ2-4, with unresolved D. Trimming took 1 base from V and 6 from J, leaving 7 bases between them. This CDR3 comprises 13 residues. The germline V gene has CDR1 SGHTA and CDR2 FQGNSA. CDR3 sequence (DNA): TGTGCCAGCAGCTTAGACTACGGAAACATTCAGTACTTC. Translation: CASSLDYGNIQYF.

This chain connects TRBV27 to TRBJ2-1; no clear D gene. The CDR3 sequence is 15 residues long. CDR1 is MNHEY, CDR2 SMNVEV, per germline (reference sequence). V gave up 5 bases and J gave up 8 bases, with 19 bases separating them. The CDR3 reads CASSPLTLVRDEQFF. DNA of the CDR3: TGTGCCAGCAGTCCGTTAACCCTAGTTCGAGATGAGCAGTTCTTC.

The chain uses TRBV28 and TRBJ2-2; D is ambiguous. V was clipped by 7 bases and J by 4 bases, with 10 bases between them. The germline gives CDR1 MDHEN, CDR2 SYDVKM. The CDR3 runs to 13 residues. CDR3 residues: CASTPHATGELFF. The CDR3 DNA follows: TGTGCCAGCACCCCTCACGCCACCGGGGAGCTGTTTTTT.

This clone was counted between two and nine times. J is TRBJ1-2 and V is TRBV19; maybe TRBD1 (5 bases). CDR1 LNHDA and CDR2 SQIVND come from the germline V gene (reference sequence). The CDR3 has 15 amino acids. The V and J ends lost 6 bases and 8 bases respectively, with 22 bases between them. In DNA form, the CDR3 reads TGTGCCAGTAGGCCTCCGGGACTGGGTCAAGAGGGCTACACCTTC. Protein product: CASRPPGLGQEGYTF.

The chain has TRBV6-5 and TRBJ2-7; 7 bases are a match to TRBD1. This CDR3 region has 13 residues. Trimming removed 7 bases from V and 6 bases from J; junction bases left unmatched: 9. CDR1 and CDR2 (germline): MNHEY, SVGAGI. CDR3 DNA: TGTGCCAGCACTAATACAGGGGCGACCGAGCAGTACTTC. Translated: CASTNTGATEQYF.

This clone has only one observation. The chain is built from TRBV19 and TRBJ2-2; possible D gene TRBD2, 5 bases. The germline CDR1 and CDR2 sequences are LNHDA and SQIVND (reference sequence). Trimming took off 6 bases at V and 3 bases at J, with 20 bases between the two ends. The CDR3 covers 17 residues. For the CDR3, the DNA is TGTGCCAGTAGCTACTATGTCTTTGGAGGTGACACCGGGGAGCTGTTTTTT. Amino acids: CASSYYVFGGDTGELFF.

This chain uses TRBV7-9 with TRBJ2-7; D could derive from TRBD1 or TRBD2 (5 bases each). The CDR3 spans 13 residues. The V and J ends lost 0 bases and 2 bases respectively, with 5 bases between them. Per the germline V gene, CDR1 is SEHNR and CDR2 is FQNEAQ (reference sequence). In nucleotides, the CDR3 is TGTGCCAGCAGCTTAGCGGGGGCCTACGAGCAGTACTTC. Translation gives CASSLAGAYEQYF.

This clone turned up a few times. CDR3 amino acids: CASSFQGSHYGYTF. In DNA, the CDR3 is TGTGCCAGTAGCTTCCAGGGGTCGCACTATGGCTACACCTTC. This chain connects TRBV19 to TRBJ1-2; D possibly corresponds to TRBD1 (6 bases). Trimming pared 6 bases from V and 3 bases from J, leaving 14 bases between. The CDR3 runs 14 residues. The germline V gene has CDR1 LNHDA and CDR2 SQIVND (reference sequence).

The chain is built from TRBV30 and TRBJ2-2; D might be TRBD2 (6 bases). Germline values: CDR1 GTSNPN, CDR2 SVGIG (reference sequence). This CDR3 spans 14 amino acids. With 0 bases removed from V and 1 base from J, the gap between germline ends came to 6 bases. The CDR3 region is CAWSVTRNTGELFF. CDR3 nucleotide sequence: TGTGCCTGGAGTGTGACTAGGAACACCGGGGAGCTGTTTTTT.